This passage covers 28 T cell receptor beta chains from one sample sequenced in a study of blood T cell repertoires in COVID-19. Repertoires were generated with immunoSEQ multiplex PCR, while TCRdb's copy carries only in-frame clones and drops some. Seen here are some 180,000 clones, roughly 76% observed once, and the top ten hold about 9%. The specimen was peripheral blood. The receptors shown here come from a woman between 45 and 60 years old with active or convalescent COVID-19.

This rearrangement joins TRBV12-1 to TRBJ2-1; the table assigns TRBD2, which was not confirmed against the DNA. TRBV12-1 is flagged as a pseudogene. The CDR3 covers 16 residues. Written as DNA, the CDR3 is TGTGCCAGCAGCCCGGAGGGACTAAGCTCCTACAATGAGCAGTTCTTC. It encodes CASSPEGLSSYNEQFF.

The rearrangement joins TRBV7-2 to TRBJ1-3, with a tentative D call TRBD1 (6 bases). The V and J ends lost 2 bases and 0 bases respectively, with 11 bases between them. The germline CDR1 and CDR2 sequences are SGHTA and FQGNSA. This CDR3 has 16 amino acids. CDR3 DNA: TGTGCCAGCAGCTTACCGGGGGGCTACTCTGGAAACACCATATATTTT. Its protein product is CASSLPGGYSGNTIYF.

The chain joins TRBV6-1 to TRBJ1-2; 9 positions agree with TRBD1. The CDR3 covers 15 residues. V lost 2 bases and J lost 4; bases outside the gene matches: 5. Germline CDR1 reads MNHNS; CDR2 reads SASEGT. The CDR3 region is CASSEMAGQGYGYTF. In DNA, the CDR3 is TGTGCCAGCAGTGAAATGGCGGGACAGGGCTATGGCTACACCTTC.

J is TRBJ1-2 and V is TRBV6-5; 8 nucleotides align to TRBD1. J was trimmed by 0 bases and V by 7 bases; bases with no gene match: 7. This CDR3 has 15 residues. Germline V gene sequence: CDR1 MNHEY, CDR2 SVGAGI. This CDR3 reads CASTTGDFANYGYTF. The CDR3 DNA reads TGTGCCAGCACGACAGGGGACTTTGCTAACTATGGCTACACCTTC.

The chain recombines TRBV2 with TRBJ2-4; a weak D match, TRBD1 (6 bases). Germline CDR1 is SNHLY and CDR2 is FYNNEI. V lost 6 bases and J lost 3, with 15 bases in between. CDR3 length: 15 amino acids. This chain's CDR3 is CASSLRGDDKNIQYF. Here the CDR3 DNA reads TGTGCCAGCAGCCTCAGGGGAGACGACAAAAACATTCAGTACTTC.

This clone turned up a few times. The V and J genes are TRBV7-8 and TRBJ2-5; 7 positions match TRBD1. The CDR3 is 15 amino acids. Trimming removed 1 base from V and 5 bases from J; junction bases left unmatched: 7. Germline assignment: CDR1 SGHVS and CDR2 FQNEAQ. Here the CDR3 DNA reads TGTGCCAGCAGCTTAGGTGGGCAGGGGGATGAGACCCAGTACTTC. This codes for CASSLGGQGDETQYF. The whole variable domain, remainder taken from reference TRBV7-8 and TRBJ2-5, is GAGVSQSPRYKVAKRGQDVALRCDPISGHVSLFWYQQALGQGPEFLTYFQNEAQLDKSGLPSDRFFAERPEGSVSTLKIQRTQQEDSAVYLCASSLGGQGDETQYFGPGTRLLVL.

This chain links TRBV23-1 with TRBJ1-1, with 7 bases aligning to TRBD1. TRBV23-1 is identified as an open reading frame with a role that is uncertain. CDR3 length equals 19 residues. V shed 4 bases and J 3 bases; nucleotides not matched to a gene: 20. The CDR3, as DNA: TGCGCCAGCAGTCCCTCCCGGCGGACAGGCTGGGTGAGGCACACTGAAGCTTTCTTT. Protein sequence: CASSPSRRTGWVRHTEAFF.

V usage is TRBV3-1 (or the pseudogene TRBV3-2) and J usage is TRBJ1-5; no firm D call. Germline CDR1 reads LGHDT; CDR2 reads YNNKEL (reference sequence). CDR3 size: 21 residues. Trimming took off 2 bases at V and 0 bases at J, with 26 bases between the two ends. Written as DNA, the CDR3 is TGTGCCAGCAGCCAACCTACCCGTCGAGGGCTCTGGAGATATAGCAATCAGCCCCAGCATTTT. It yields the protein CASSQPTRRGLWRYSNQPQHF.

V gene TRBV19 combines with J gene TRBJ1-3, with 7 bases identical to TRBD1. The CDR3 sequence is 14 residues long. The germline gives CDR1 LNHDA, CDR2 SQIVND (reference sequence). Trimming cost V 4 bases and J 4 bases; bases outside gene matches: 4. The chain's CDR3 is CASSTTGPGNTIYF. As DNA, the CDR3 is TGTGCCAGTAGTACGACAGGGCCCGGAAACACCATATATTTT.

Only a few counts were recorded for this clone. The chain couples TRBV30 to TRBJ1-3; D might be TRBD1 (5 bases). V gave up 2 bases and J gave up 2 bases, with 13 bases separating them. Germline-derived CDR1 and CDR2 are GTSNPN and SVGIG (reference sequence). The CDR3 has 15 amino acids. This CDR3 reads CAWSIQGAAGNTIYF. Written as DNA, the CDR3 is TGTGCCTGGAGTATACAAGGGGCGGCTGGAAACACCATATATTTT.

The rearrangement links TRBV19 to TRBJ2-2; TRBD1 is a possible D gene (6 bases). V lost 6 bases, J lost 7 bases, and 18 bases lay in between. CDR3 length: 15 amino acids. The germline V gene has CDR1 LNHDA and CDR2 SQIVND (reference sequence). The CDR3 region is CASSKNPGEYGELFF. The CDR3 nucleotides are TGTGCCAGTAGCAAGAACCCAGGGGAATACGGGGAGCTGTTTTTT.

The CDR3 DNA sequence: TGTGCCAGTAGTATAGGACAGGGTACCTACAATGAGCAGTTCTTC. Residues: CASSIGQGTYNEQFF. The J gene is TRBJ2-1, the V gene TRBV19; TRBD1 agrees at 7 bases. Germline CDR1 is LNHDA and CDR2 is SQIVND (reference sequence). The V and J ends lost 1 base and 2 bases, in that order; junction bases with no gene match: 2. The CDR3 sequence is 15 residues long.

Only a few counts were recorded for this clone. The rearrangement links TRBV18 to TRBJ1-2, with 8 bases fitting TRBD1. Germline CDR1 reads KGHSH; CDR2 reads LQKENI. The CDR3 loop spans 15 amino acids. V was pared by 3 bases and J by 2 bases, with 5 bases of the junction left unmatched. Here the CDR3 reads CASSPRDRRNYGYTF. As DNA, the CDR3 is TGTGCCAGCTCACCCCGGGACAGGAGGAACTATGGCTACACCTTC.

The chain recombines TRBV5-5 with TRBJ1-5; 8 nucleotides agree with TRBD1. CDR1 is SGHKS, CDR2 YYEKEE, per germline (reference sequence). CDR3 length: 15 amino acids. With 0 bases clipped from V and 2 bases from J, the junction kept 1 base outside the gene matches. This CDR3 is CASSLDRGGNQPQHF. The CDR3 coding sequence is TGTGCCAGCAGCTTGGACAGGGGGGGCAATCAGCCCCAGCATTTT.

The chain uses TRBV6-5 and TRBJ1-1, with D unresolved. Germline assignment: CDR1 MNHEY and CDR2 SVGAGI. The CDR3 sequence is 12 residues long. Trimming removed 2 bases from V and 6 bases from J, with 7 bases in between. The CDR3 DNA is TGTGCCAGCAGTTACGGAGGGTCTGAAGCTTTCTTT. This codes for CASSYGGSEAFF.

The rearrangement links TRBV19 to TRBJ2-3; D remains unclear. The germline CDR1 and CDR2 sequences are LNHDA and SQIVND (reference sequence). With 7 bases removed from V and 3 bases from J, the gap between germline ends came to 8 bases. CDR3 length: 12 residues. CDR3 coding DNA: TGTGCCAGTATAAGGAGTACAGATACGCAGTATTTT. Protein product: CASIRSTDTQYF. The full variable domain, rest sourced from reference TRBV19 and TRBJ2-3, is DGGITQSPKYLFRKEGQNVTLSCEQNLNHDAMYWYRQDPGQGLRLIYYSQIVNDFQKGDIAEGYSVSREKKESFPLTVTSAQKNPTAFYLCASIRSTDTQYFGPGTRLTVL.

The chain is built from TRBV28 and TRBJ2-1; the D is unclear. The germline gives CDR1 MDHEN, CDR2 SYDVKM. V lost 3 bases and J lost 6, with 9 bases in between. The CDR3 consists of 13 residues. The CDR3 sequence: CASSFHYPNEQFF. Written as DNA, the CDR3 is TGTGCCAGCAGTTTCCACTACCCCAATGAGCAGTTCTTC.

V is TRBV7-9 and J is TRBJ1-4; TRBD1 aligns across 9 bases. CDR1 and CDR2 from the germline V gene are SEHNR and FQNEAQ (reference sequence). The CDR3 is 19 residues long. The V gene end was trimmed by 5 bases and the J gene end by 2 bases; junction bases not matched to a gene: 15. In DNA, the CDR3 is TGTGCCAGCAGCATAGGAACAGGGGGCAGGTTTTCCACTAATGAAAAACTGTTTTTT. It codes for CASSIGTGGRFSTNEKLFF.

This chain uses TRBV7-2 with TRBJ2-7, with D uncertain. CDR1 is SGHTA and CDR2 is FQGNSA in the germline V gene. Deletions cut 5 bases from V and 3 bases from J, with 11 bases between. The CDR3 contains 13 residues. The CDR3 region is CASSPRTGYEQYF. Written as DNA, the CDR3 is TGTGCCAGCAGCCCCAGAACGGGCTACGAGCAGTACTTC.

V and J are TRBV28 and TRBJ2-7; D not resolved. The CDR3 is 14 amino acids. The V and J ends lost 3 bases and 0 bases respectively, with 9 bases between them. Germline V CDR1 and CDR2: MDHEN, SYDVKM. The CDR3 here is CASSFTRGSYEQYF. The CDR3 DNA reads as TGTGCCAGCAGTTTCACCAGAGGCTCCTACGAGCAGTACTTC.

This clone occurred many times. J is TRBJ1-2 and V is TRBV4-3; D is uncertain. Trimming stripped 0 bases from V and 5 bases from J, with 13 bases between. The germline V gene has CDR1 LGHNA and CDR2 YSLEER. This CDR3 spans 15 amino acids. The DNA for the CDR3 is TGCGCCAGCAGCCAAGATATGCCGGGAAGGTATGGCTACACCTTC. Protein: CASSQDMPGRYGYTF.

This chain connects TRBV9 to TRBJ1-6; 8 nucleotides match TRBD1. After removal of 3 bases from V and 4 bases from J, the junction contained 3 bases not matched to a gene. CDR3 size: 15 residues. CDR1 and CDR2 from the germline V gene are SGDLS and YYNGEE. The CDR3 is CASSETGGYNSPLHF. As DNA, the CDR3 is TGTGCCAGCAGCGAAACAGGGGGTTATAATTCACCCCTCCACTTT. Together with reference TRBV9 and TRBJ1-6, the CDR3 gives the full variable domain: DSGVTQTPKHLITATGQRVTLRCSPRSGDLSVYWYQQSLDQGLQFLIQYYNGEERAKGNILERFSAQQFPDLHSELNLSSLELGDSALYFCASSETGGYNSPLHFGNGTRLTVT.

The chain joins TRBV5-8 to TRBJ2-5; 7 nucleotides match TRBD1. This CDR3 region has 15 residues. V shed 4 bases, J shed 4 bases, and the junction held 10 bases outside the gene matches. CDR1 SGHTS and CDR2 YDEGEE come from the germline V gene. The CDR3 DNA is TGTGCCAGCAGCATCGGGACAGTTGGGCGAGAGACCCAGTACTTC. Its protein is CASSIGTVGRETQYF.

J is TRBJ1-5 and V is TRBV19; 9 bases are shared with TRBD1. CDR1 and CDR2 (germline): LNHDA, SQIVND (reference sequence). V lost 1 base and J lost 2; bases outside the gene matches: 0. This CDR3 comprises 15 residues. CDR3 DNA sequence: TGTGCCAGTAGTATAGGGACAGGGGGCAATCAGCCCCAGCATTTT. Encoded protein: CASSIGTGGNQPQHF. The entire variable domain, with the rest obtained from reference TRBV19 and TRBJ1-5, is as follows: DGGITQSPKYLFRKEGQNVTLSCEQNLNHDAMYWYRQDPGQGLRLIYYSQIVNDFQKGDIAEGYSVSREKKESFPLTVTSAQKNPTAFYLCASSIGTGGNQPQHFGDGTRLSIL.

V gene TRBV6-2 or TRBV6-3 combines with J gene TRBJ1-2; D is unclear. This CDR3 comprises 14 residues. V shed 3 bases and J shed 6 bases, with 14 bases lying between them. CDR1 and CDR2 (germline): MNHEY, SVGEGT. The CDR3 nucleotides are TGTGCCAGCAGTTATGGCGGGGTCCCTCATGGCTACACCTTC. Its protein is CASSYGGVPHGYTF.

The table lists this clone with a count of one. V gene TRBV19 combines with J gene TRBJ1-1, with 7 nucleotides matching TRBD1. With 7 bases clipped from V and 6 bases from J, the junction kept 14 bases outside the gene matches. The V gene's germline CDR1 is LNHDA and CDR2 SQIVND (reference sequence). The CDR3 has 15 amino acids. CDR3 region: CASTPARDSRPEAFF. The CDR3 DNA reads as TGTGCCAGTACCCCGGCGAGGGACAGCCGTCCTGAAGCTTTCTTT.

The chain uses TRBV28 and TRBJ1-6; D remains unclear. This CDR3 has 14 residues. V was shortened by 5 bases and J by 1 base, with 6 bases between the two germline ends. Per the germline V gene, CDR1 is MDHEN and CDR2 is SYDVKM. In nucleotides, the CDR3 is TGTGCCAGCAGTCCACAGTCCTATAATTCACCCCTCCACTTT. Protein sequence: CASSPQSYNSPLHF.

This clone was seen only a few times. The V and J genes are TRBV28 and TRBJ2-5; D remains unclear. Germline V lookup: CDR1 MDHEN, CDR2 SYDVKM. Trimming stripped 6 bases from V and 1 base from J, with 3 bases between. The CDR3 is 11 residues long. The CDR3 DNA reads as TGTGCCAGCAGCCTCCAAGAGACCCAGTACTTC. Protein sequence: CASSLQETQYF.